This TCR beta chain was profiled in a study of blood T cells in healthy people across ages. The wider study: With template switching, about one barcoded beta molecule was captured per two T cells. Study-level results: In older individuals, TCR beta diversity per million T cells was lower, falling roughly linearly with age. It was the long-lived donors that had more naive CD4+ cells and higher diversity than aged donors.

The CDR3 runs 16 residues. The germline CDR1 and CDR2 sequences are LGHDT and YNNKEL (reference sequence). Trimming stripped 0 bases from V and 4 bases from J, with 15 bases between. About this clonotype: The antigen remains undetermined.

The second PCR ran roughly 6 to 11 cycles with a sample-barcoded 5' primer and J-beta primers. Each CDR3 protein gets one entry after TCRdb re-called the 5' RACE reads with MiXCR. Altogether some 690,000 distinct CDR3 sequences are present, approximately 21% being singletons, with the ten largest covering around a fifth. The sample taken for sequencing was blood. V gene TRBV3-1 combines with J gene TRBJ1-2; D not certain. The sequence derives from a man between 65 and 85 years old in good health. The CDR3 sequence: CASSQDMSLRLYGYTF. The CDR3 nucleotides are TGTGCCAGCAGCCAAGATATGTCTTTACGGCTCTATGGCTACACCTTC.